Shown below are 29 T cell receptor beta chains from a single sample sequenced in a study of cytomegalovirus exposure and HLA in healthy donors. Vbeta (60) and Jbeta (13) primers were used in the PCR. Here immunoSEQ multiplex PCR was the method, and the copy in TCRdb shows in-frame clones only, minus some. The top ten clones hold approximately 3% of a sample with 150,000 or so clones, 76% of them seen once. Sequencing was performed on PBMCs. The receptors here all came from a male donor in good health and CMV-seronegative.

The chain combines TRBV10-3 with TRBJ2-6; maybe TRBD1 (6 bases). Trimming removed 10 bases from V and 0 bases from J, with 16 bases in between. CDR3 length: 16 residues. The germline V gene encodes CDR1 ENHRY and CDR2 SYGVKD. CDR3 residues: CATPGEPASGANVLTF. The CDR3 bases are TGTGCCACCCCAGGGGAACCCGCCTCTGGGGCCAACGTCCTGACTTTC.

V usage is TRBV7-8 and J usage is TRBJ1-2, with a possible D match to TRBD1 (6 bases). Germline CDR1 is SGHVS and CDR2 is FQNEAQ. V shed 1 base and J shed 3 bases, with 9 bases lying between them. The CDR3 is 14 amino acids. The CDR3, as DNA: TGTGCCAGCAGCTTAGGGGCAGGGGACTATGGCTACACCTTC. Translated, it gives CASSLGAGDYGYTF.

V and J are TRBV19 and TRBJ2-1, with D tentatively TRBD2 (6 bases). Germline V gene lookup returns CDR1 LNHDA and CDR2 SQIVND (reference sequence). Trimming took 0 bases from V and 0 from J, leaving 15 bases between them. This CDR3 has 18 residues. CDR3 sequence: CASSIEGTHAGSYNEQFF. The CDR3 DNA reads TGTGCCAGTAGTATAGAGGGGACTCACGCGGGCTCCTACAATGAGCAGTTCTTC.

This chain joins TRBV6-1 and TRBJ2-1; 10 nucleotides match TRBD2. The germline gives CDR1 MNHNS, CDR2 SASEGT. J gave up 3 bases and V 9 bases, and 5 bases lay outside the gene matches. CDR3 length equals 14 residues. CDR3 coding DNA: TGTGCCAGTTCCGGACTAGCGGACTACAATGAGCAGTTCTTC. Its protein is CASSGLADYNEQFF.

Concerning this clone: This sample includes further DNA sequences coding for the same CDR3. The chain uses TRBV19 and TRBJ1-1; TRBD1 matches at 8 bases. CDR1 LNHDA and CDR2 SQIVND come from the germline V gene (reference sequence). The ends lost 2 bases at V and 5 bases at J; junction bases unmatched: 1. The CDR3 has 13 residues. DNA of the CDR3: TGTGCCAGTAGTATAAACAGGGGGACTGAAGCTTTCTTT. Translation: CASSINRGTEAFF. Complete variable domain (other parts from reference TRBV19 and TRBJ1-1): DGGITQSPKYLFRKEGQNVTLSCEQNLNHDAMYWYRQDPGQGLRLIYYSQIVNDFQKGDIAEGYSVSREKKESFPLTVTSAQKNPTAFYLCASSINRGTEAFFGQGTRLTVV.

This clone has just a few counts. The J gene is TRBJ1-1, the V gene TRBV6-5; 8 positions agree with TRBD1. Germline V gene sequence: CDR1 MNHEY, CDR2 SVGAGI. The CDR3 is 14 residues long. Trimming removed 7 bases from V and 6 bases from J; junction bases left unmatched: 10. The CDR3 nucleotides are TGTGCCAGCAAACCCCAGGGGGCCTCACCTGAAGCTTTCTTT. This codes for CASKPQGASPEAFF.

This chain uses TRBV28 with TRBJ1-1, with TRBD1 as a possible D gene (5 bases). The CDR3 covers 16 residues. Trimming removed 2 bases from V and 1 base from J, with 14 bases in between. The germline gives CDR1 MDHEN, CDR2 SYDVKM. In DNA form, the CDR3 reads TGTGCCAGCAGTTTAAGGGCAGGGAGGGGGAACACTGAAGCTTTCTTT. Its protein is CASSLRAGRGNTEAFF.

The gene calls are TRBV5-4 and TRBJ2-7; D perhaps matches TRBD1 (6 bases). CDR1 and CDR2 (germline): SGHNT, YYREEE (reference sequence). Trimming shortened V by 0 bases and J by 5 bases, and 18 bases separated the two germline ends. The CDR3 totals 16 residues. The CDR3 DNA is TGTGCCAGCAGCTTGGGTATAGTTAGGGGGTGGAACGAGCAGTACTTC. Protein product: CASSLGIVRGWNEQYF.

J is TRBJ2-7 and V is TRBV5-1, with 12 bases matching TRBD2. CDR3 length equals 17 residues. Germline V CDR1 and CDR2: SGHRS, YFSETQ. Trimming removed 3 bases from V and 2 bases from J; junction bases left unmatched: 9. CDR3 sequence: CASSSLTSGGITYEQYF. DNA of the CDR3: TGCGCCAGCAGCTCCCTAACTAGCGGGGGGATTACCTACGAGCAGTACTTC.

This chain joins TRBV28 and TRBJ1-3; D not certain. This CDR3 contains 16 residues. Trimming removed 6 bases from V and 0 bases from J, with 15 bases in between. Germline V gene data show CDR1 as MDHEN and CDR2 as SYDVKM. The chain's CDR3 is CASRKSGFSSGNTIYF. DNA for the CDR3: TGTGCCAGCAGGAAATCGGGATTTAGCTCTGGAAACACCATATATTTT.

The chain links TRBV5-4 to TRBJ2-5; TRBD1 aligns across 10 bases. The J call could be wrong; TRBJ2-7 is a better fit for the DNA end. The germline V gene encodes CDR1 SGHNT and CDR2 YYREEE (reference sequence). The CDR3 has 15 residues. CDR3 sequence reads: CASSFGTGEAYEQYF. Written as DNA, the CDR3 is TGTGCCAGCAGCTTCGGGACAGGGGAAGCCTACGAGCAGTACTTC.

The gene calls are TRBV5-6 and TRBJ2-7; TRBD1 might be the D (6 bases). The V gene's germline CDR1 is SGHDT and CDR2 YYEEEE. The CDR3 has 15 residues. Trimming cost V 5 bases and J 0 bases, with 15 bases left between them. The CDR3 here is CASSFFRDNSYEQYF. CDR3 in DNA: TGTGCCAGCAGTTTTTTCCGGGACAACTCCTACGAGCAGTACTTC.

The CDR3 DNA reads TGTGCCAGTGGGGCAGTAAGGTCCTACGAGCAGTACTTC. Amino acids: CASGAVRSYEQYF. The rearrangement uses TRBV2 and TRBJ2-7; D may be TRBD1 (5 bases). The CDR3 consists of 13 residues. The germline V gene encodes CDR1 SNHLY and CDR2 FYNNEI. V lost 9 bases, J lost 1 base, and 13 bases lay in between.

The rearrangement links TRBV7-9 to TRBJ2-2, with TRBD1 matching over 12 bases. The CDR3 extends over 18 amino acids. Trimming took 5 bases from V and 6 from J; bases not matched to a gene: 13. CDR1 and CDR2 (germline): SEHNR, FQNEAQ (reference sequence). The CDR3 is CASSRSGQGAIYPGELFF. CDR3 DNA: TGTGCCAGCAGCAGATCGGGACAGGGGGCGATTTATCCCGGGGAGCTGTTTTTT.

Here the CDR3 DNA reads TGTGCCAGCAGCGCAGGGAACCAAAAACTGTTTTTT. As protein: CASSAGNQKLFF. The chain employs TRBV7-9 and TRBJ1-4, with D possibly TRBD1 on 5 matching bases. V gave up 5 bases and J gave up 9 bases, with 10 bases separating them. The germline gives CDR1 SEHNR, CDR2 FQNEAQ (reference sequence). The CDR3 spans 12 residues. Variable domain in full (rest from reference TRBV7-9 and TRBJ1-4): DTGVSQNPRHKITKRGQNVTFRCDPISEHNRLYWYRQTLGQGPEFLTYFQNEAQLEKSRLLSDRFSAERPKGSFSTLEIQRTEQGDSAMYLCASSAGNQKLFFGSGTQLSVL.

V gene TRBV7-3 combines with J gene TRBJ2-3, with D hard to call. Germline V gene data show CDR1 as SGHTA and CDR2 as FQGTGA. The CDR3 contains 17 residues. Trimming took off 5 bases at V and 0 bases at J, with 18 bases between the two ends. The CDR3: CASSPRNRAGSTDTQYF. The DNA for the CDR3 is TGTGCCAGCAGCCCCCGCAATCGTGCCGGGAGCACAGATACGCAGTATTTT.

The rearrangement links TRBV5-1 to TRBJ2-5; 9 bases are a match to TRBD1. The CDR3 extends over 16 amino acids. V shed 4 bases and J 7 bases; nucleotides not matched to a gene: 14. CDR1 SGHRS and CDR2 YFSETQ come from the germline V gene. The CDR3 nucleotides are TGCGCCAGCAGCCCTGGGACAGGGAGCCCCATCGGGACCCAGTACTTC. The encoded protein is CASSPGTGSPIGTQYF.

V gene TRBV2 combines with J gene TRBJ2-4, with 9 bases identical to TRBD2. The CDR3 runs 15 residues. V shed 2 bases, J shed 8 bases, and the junction held 7 bases outside the gene matches. The germline CDR1 and CDR2 sequences are SNHLY and FYNNEI. The CDR3 reads CASSEQGGGADIQYF. CDR3 DNA: TGTGCCAGCAGTGAACAGGGCGGGGGGGCGGACATTCAGTACTTC.

This chain uses TRBV15 with TRBJ1-1; TRBD1 matches 9 bases. Germline V gene data show CDR1 as LNHNV and CDR2 as YYDKDF (reference sequence). After removal of 4 bases from V and 1 base from J, the junction contained 4 bases not matched to a gene. CDR3 length equals 15 residues. The CDR3 reads CATSTNRGRNTEAFF. The DNA for the CDR3 is TGTGCCACCAGCACGAACAGGGGGCGGAACACTGAAGCTTTCTTT.

The chain couples TRBV7-8 to TRBJ1-4, with unresolved D. Per the germline V gene, CDR1 is SGHVS and CDR2 is FQNEAQ. This CDR3 comprises 14 residues. V gave up 5 bases and J gave up 4 bases, with 11 bases separating them. The CDR3 DNA sequence: TGTGCCAGCAGCACCCGGGGAGGTAATGAAAAACTGTTTTTT. Translating it yields CASSTRGGNEKLFF.

J is TRBJ2-7 and V is TRBV4-1, with unresolved D. The CDR3 has 14 residues. Trimming took off 0 bases at V and 9 bases at J, with 15 bases between the two ends. Germline CDR1 and CDR2: MGHRA and YSYEKL. CDR3 DNA: TGCGCCAGCAGCCAAGAAGCCGGTAGAGTTGCGCAGTACTTC. Translating gives CASSQEAGRVAQYF.

This clone was recorded once. The chain combines TRBV9 with TRBJ2-7; the D is unclear. This CDR3 contains 14 residues. Germline CDR1 is SGDLS and CDR2 is YYNGEE. V was clipped by 0 bases and J by 2 bases, with 9 bases between them. The CDR3 region is CASSVAPEAYEQYF. CDR3 coding DNA: TGTGCCAGCAGCGTAGCGCCAGAAGCCTACGAGCAGTACTTC.

The chain has TRBV18 and TRBJ1-6; D possibly corresponds to TRBD1 (6 bases). There are 14 residues in the CDR3. Germline V CDR1 and CDR2: KGHSH, LQKENI. V was clipped by 2 bases and J by 9 bases, with 11 bases between them. The CDR3 nucleotides are TGTGCCAGCTCACCAGGGACACTAGGTTCACCCCTCCACTTT. Translation: CASSPGTLGSPLHF.

The gene calls are TRBV2 and TRBJ1-2; 7 positions match TRBD1. The germline CDR1 and CDR2 sequences are SNHLY and FYNNEI. The CDR3 is 15 amino acids. Unmatched junction bases numbered 10, after V lost 3 bases and J lost 6 bases. The CDR3 loop reads CASSDQLTGFNGYTF. The CDR3, as DNA: TGTGCCAGCAGTGACCAACTGACAGGGTTCAATGGCTACACCTTC.

This clone was seen only a few times. The DNA for the CDR3 is TGTGCCAGCAGCTCCAGCGGGATTTACAATGAGCAGTTCTTC. This encodes CASSSSGIYNEQFF. This rearrangement joins TRBV11-3 to TRBJ2-1, with TRBD2 matching 7 bases. V was clipped by 4 bases and J by 4 bases; unmatched bases: 4. Germline assignment: CDR1 SGHNT and CDR2 YENEEA. The CDR3 covers 14 residues.

The genes are TRBV7-2 and TRBJ2-2, with 9 bases lining up with TRBD2. This CDR3 comprises 15 residues. Per the germline V gene, CDR1 is SGHTA and CDR2 is FQGNSA. After removal of 3 bases from V and 2 bases from J, the junction contained 1 base not matched to a gene. The CDR3 region has the DNA TGTGCCAGCAGCTTTAGCGGGAGTAACACCGGGGAGCTGTTTTTT. Its protein product is CASSFSGSNTGELFF.

This clone was seen more than once but under ten times. The chain joins TRBV27 to TRBJ1-2; D perhaps matches TRBD1 (5 bases). Germline V CDR1 and CDR2: MNHEY, SMNVEV (reference sequence). The V gene lost 4 bases and the J gene lost 3 bases, with 15 bases spanning the gap. The CDR3 consists of 15 residues. CDR3 in DNA: TGTGCCAGCAGTTCCCATCAAGGGGAGGACTATGGCTACACCTTC. Its translation is CASSSHQGEDYGYTF.

The chain employs TRBV27 and TRBJ2-1; D not resolved. V shed 2 bases and J shed 3 bases, with 5 bases lying between them. The CDR3 is 13 amino acids. Germline CDR1 is MNHEY and CDR2 is SMNVEV (reference sequence). For the CDR3, the DNA is TGTGCCAGCAGTTTAGCGTACTACAATGAGCAGTTCTTC. It specifies CASSLAYYNEQFF.

This clone was counted a few times. The chain uses TRBV28 and TRBJ2-5, with a possible D match to TRBD2 (6 bases). V was cut by 5 bases and J by 3 bases, with 16 bases left in between. Germline values: CDR1 MDHEN, CDR2 SYDVKM. CDR3 length equals 15 residues. This chain's CDR3 is CASSGAGTPEETQYF. Written as DNA, the CDR3 is TGTGCCAGCAGTGGGGCCGGGACTCCTGAAGAGACCCAGTACTTC.